Each of the 22 T cell receptor beta chains below was sequenced from the same sample in a study of blood T cell repertoires in COVID-19 (TCRdb year 2020). The library was made by the immunoSEQ multiplex PCR assay. TCRdb mirrors the immuneACCESS table, restricted to in-frame sequences. Some clones are absent from its copies; in checked studies, under half trace to an unresolved V gene, and the reason for the others is unknown. This sample holds 350,000 to 450,000 clones; around nine tenths were observed only once. In total, the top ten clones hold 1.4% to 1.5% of the sample. Sequencing was carried out using PBMCs or T cells enriched from blood (not recorded which). Every receptor here comes from a woman aged 18-35 years who had been exposed to COVID-19.

V and J are TRBV4-2 and TRBJ2-1, with 11 positions matching TRBD1. V trimming: 4 bases; J trimming: 8 bases; junction bases outside the gene matches: 13. The CDR3 covers 17 residues. The V gene's germline CDR1 is LGHNA and CDR2 YNFKEQ. The CDR3 nucleotides read TGTGCCAGCAGCCGATTGACCGGGACAGGGGGATTCGATGAGCAGTTCTTC. Its protein is CASSRLTGTGGFDEQFF.

V and J are TRBV27 and TRBJ1-2; 9 nucleotides agree with TRBD1. Germline values: CDR1 MNHEY, CDR2 SMNVEV (reference sequence). There are 16 residues in the CDR3. V was pared by 0 bases and J by 6 bases, with 8 bases of the junction left unmatched. The DNA of the CDR3 is TGTGCCAGCAGTTTATCTAGAGGACAGGGGTCCCATGGCTACACCTTC. It yields the protein CASSLSRGQGSHGYTF.

The rearrangement links TRBV11-3 to TRBJ2-7, with TRBD1 matching 10 bases. The ends lost 3 bases at V and 4 bases at J; junction bases unmatched: 6. This CDR3 spans 15 amino acids. In germline, CDR1 is SGHNT, CDR2 YENEEA. CDR3 sequence (DNA): TGTGCCAGCAGCTTCGCCGGGACAGGGGCGTACGAGCAGTACTTC. This gives the protein CASSFAGTGAYEQYF.

This clone was picked up one time. The chain recombines TRBV5-1 with TRBJ2-3; the match to TRBD1 covers 10 bases. This CDR3 is 16 amino acids long. Trimming cost V 0 bases and J 3 bases; bases outside gene matches: 4. The germline gives CDR1 SGHRS, CDR2 YFSETQ. The CDR3 DNA is TGCGCCAGCAGCTTGGGAGGACAGGGGGGGACAGATACGCAGTATTTT. Translation gives CASSLGGQGGTDTQYF.

This sequence joins TRBV20-1 and TRBJ1-2; TRBD1 might be the D (6 bases). Trimming removed 3 bases at V and 3 bases at J, with 20 bases between. The CDR3 contains 16 residues. Germline CDR1 reads DFQATT; CDR2 reads SNEGSKA (reference sequence). The CDR3 protein is CSASPYQQGVDYGYTF. In DNA, the CDR3 is TGCAGTGCTAGTCCTTACCAACAGGGTGTTGACTATGGCTACACCTTC.

The chain recombines TRBV11-2 with TRBJ2-2; D may be TRBD1 (6 bases). The CDR3 consists of 16 residues. Trimming stripped 6 bases from V and 0 bases from J, with 14 bases between. Germline V gene lookup returns CDR1 SGHAT and CDR2 FQNNGV. The CDR3 protein is CASRLRQVTNTGELFF. CDR3 coding DNA: TGTGCCAGCAGGCTTAGACAGGTCACGAACACCGGGGAGCTGTTTTTT.

CDR3 DNA: TGTGCCAGCAGCTCTATACTAGCGGGAGGAAACGATGAGCAGTTCTTC. Translated, it gives CASSSILAGGNDEQFF. The chain is built from TRBV13 and TRBJ2-1; 12 bases match TRBD2. The CDR3 length is 16 residues. With 4 bases clipped from V and 8 bases from J, the junction kept 9 bases outside the gene matches. The V gene's germline CDR1 is PRHDT and CDR2 FYEKMQ (reference sequence).

This chain links TRBV19 with TRBJ2-7; TRBD1 agrees at 7 bases. The germline V gene has CDR1 LNHDA and CDR2 SQIVND (reference sequence). The ends lost 6 bases at V and 7 bases at J; junction bases unmatched: 9. The length of the CDR3 is 13 residues. This chain's CDR3 is CASSGRGPREQYF. DNA of the CDR3: TGTGCCAGTAGCGGTAGGGGGCCTAGAGAGCAGTACTTC.

V and J are TRBV24-1 and TRBJ1-6, with 8 nucleotides matching TRBD1. This CDR3 has 17 residues. The V gene's germline CDR1 is KGHDR and CDR2 SFDVKD. V gave up 12 bases and J gave up 5 bases; unmatched junction bases: 17. The CDR3 coding sequence is TGTGCCGCCCGGGGAGGCGCGCAGGGACAGGATAATTCACCCCTCCACTTT. It is translated as CAARGGAQGQDNSPLHF.

This chain links TRBV5-1 with TRBJ1-1; the match to TRBD1 covers 10 bases. Looked up from germline, CDR1 is SGHRS and CDR2 is YFSETQ. This CDR3 has 16 amino acids. V gave up 3 bases and J gave up 1 base; unmatched junction bases: 6. The DNA of the CDR3 is TGCGCCAGCAGCTCTGGACAGGGGGTTCGGAACACTGAAGCTTTCTTT. Translating gives CASSSGQGVRNTEAFF.

This chain joins TRBV11-3 and TRBJ2-3; no definite D call. Per the germline V gene, CDR1 is SGHNT and CDR2 is YENEEA. The CDR3 totals 16 residues. V gave up 1 base and J gave up 2 bases, with 13 bases separating them. The CDR3 coding sequence is TGTGCCAGCAGCTTAGGGCAGACGGGTCCCACAGATACGCAGTATTTT. Protein: CASSLGQTGPTDTQYF. Drawing the rest from reference TRBV11-3 and TRBJ2-3, the complete variable domain is EAGVVQSPRYKIIEKKQPVAFWCNPISGHNTLYWYLQNLGQGPELLIRYENEEAVDDSQLPKDRFSAERLKGVDSTLKIQPAELGDSAVYLCASSLGQTGPTDTQYFGPGTRLTVL.

V gene TRBV5-1 combines with J gene TRBJ2-3; 7 bases align to TRBD2. The CDR3 runs 17 residues. V lost 0 bases, J lost 0 bases, and 7 bases stayed unmatched. CDR1 and CDR2 (germline): SGHRS, YFSETQ. CDR3 nucleotide sequence: TGCGCCAGCAGCTTGGAGCTTGGTAGCGGGAGCACAGATACGCAGTATTTT. It specifies CASSLELGSGSTDTQYF.

This clone showed up just once. The chain joins TRBV27 to TRBJ2-7; D is perhaps TRBD1 (6 bases). Germline values: CDR1 MNHEY, CDR2 SMNVEV (reference sequence). Trimming took 2 bases from V and 1 from J, leaving 9 bases between them. This CDR3 is built from 14 residues. In DNA, the CDR3 is TGTGCCAGCAGTTTAAAAGGGGGATCCTACGAGCAGTACTTC. Its protein is CASSLKGGSYEQYF.

V is TRBV7-9 and J is TRBJ1-3; D gene ambiguous. The CDR3 runs 16 residues. CDR1 and CDR2 (germline): SEHNR, FQNEAQ (reference sequence). The V and J ends lost 6 bases and 2 bases respectively, with 17 bases between them. CDR3 DNA: TGTGCCAGCAGTCCCCGTACGGGATTTACTGGAAACACCATATATTTT. The encoded protein is CASSPRTGFTGNTIYF.

The chain has TRBV21-1 and TRBJ2-1; the table's D call, TRBD2, has no DNA check behind it. TRBV21-1 is marked as a pseudogene. The CDR3 has 15 amino acids. CDR3 sequence reads: CARPPSGGSYNEQFF. CDR3 DNA sequence: TGTGCCAGGCCGCCTAGCGGGGGCTCCTACAATGAGCAGTTCTTC.

Note on this clone: Other nucleotide sequences in the sample specify the same CDR3. This chain connects TRBV12-3 or TRBV12-4 to TRBJ1-2; D unresolved. The CDR3 has 13 amino acids. The V end lost 1 base, the J end lost 4 bases, and 7 bases lay between the germline ends. The CDR3, as DNA: TGTGCCAGCAGTTTAGGTCAGGTCTATGGCTACACCTTC. Protein: CASSLGQVYGYTF.

On this clone itself: A read error may account for a junction end that differs from germline. This chain connects TRBV7-7 to TRBJ2-1; 11 nucleotides match TRBD2. This CDR3 region has 17 residues. Germline values: CDR1 SSHAT, CDR2 FNYEAQ (reference sequence). The CDR3 DNA reads TGTGCTAGCAGCTCCTTTAGCGGGGGGGCCCCCTACAATGAGCAGTTCTTC. The encoded protein is CASSSFSGGAPYNEQFF.

The CDR3 DNA is TGTGCCATCAATGCGGGAGGGCCGGGCACAGATACGCAGTATTTT. It is translated as CAINAGGPGTDTQYF. The J gene is TRBJ2-3, the V gene TRBV10-3; 9 bases are a match to TRBD2. The trim removed 7 bases at V and 1 base at J, leaving 6 bases unmatched. The CDR3 contains 15 residues. Germline CDR1 and CDR2: ENHRY and SYGVKD.

The V and J genes are TRBV6-1 and TRBJ1-2; D gene unclear. CDR1 and CDR2 from the germline V gene are MNHNS and SASEGT. Trimming cost V 1 base and J 11 bases, with 14 bases left between them. The CDR3 is 13 residues long. CDR3 in DNA: TGTGCCAGCAGTGAAGAGCCGGGGAGGAAGTACACCTTC. Its protein product is CASSEEPGRKYTF.

The chain is built from TRBV3-1 (or the pseudogene TRBV3-2) and TRBJ1-4, with D possibly TRBD1 on 5 matching bases. Germline loops: CDR1 LGHDT, CDR2 YNNKEL (reference sequence). This CDR3 is built from 12 residues. The V end was cut by 3 bases, the J end by 14 bases, with 13 bases between. CDR3 amino acids: CASSHRPTELFF. The CDR3 bases are TGTGCCAGCAGCCATCGTCCGACAGAGCTGTTTTTT.

J is TRBJ2-5 and V is TRBV25-1; 12 bases line up with TRBD1. The CDR3 sequence is 15 residues long. V shed 8 bases and J 4 bases; nucleotides not matched to a gene: 8. Germline lookup yields CDR1 MGHDK and CDR2 SYGVNS. CDR3 sequence (DNA): TGTGCCAGCTTGGTGGGACAGGGGGCTGGAGAGACCCAGTACTTC. It codes for CASLVGQGAGETQYF.

V and J are TRBV5-1 and TRBJ2-7; TRBD2 matches at 9 bases. The CDR3 sequence is 15 residues long. Per germline, CDR1 SGHRS and CDR2 YFSETQ. Losses at the gene ends were 0 bases for V and 3 bases for J; bases not matched to a gene: 4. DNA for the CDR3: TGCGCCAGCAGCTTGGATAGCGGGAGACACTACGAGCAGTACTTC. Translation: CASSLDSGRHYEQYF.